Listed here are 16 T cell receptor beta chains from one sample, sequenced in a study of blood T cell repertoires in COVID-19. Repertoires were generated with immunoSEQ multiplex PCR, while TCRdb's copy carries only in-frame clones and drops some. The data contain approximately 170,000 clones, 88% of them singletons. The sample consisted of peripheral blood. Source of these receptors: a man aged 50 to 60 who had recovered from COVID-19.

This chain connects TRBV5-1 to TRBJ2-3, with D unclear. Germline values: CDR1 SGHRS, CDR2 YFSETQ. This CDR3 has 15 residues. V lost 0 bases to trimming and J lost 5 bases, with 13 bases between them. This CDR3 is CASSLDSSVLDTQYF. CDR3 in DNA: TGCGCCAGCAGCTTGGACTCAAGTGTTTTAGATACGCAGTATTTT.

V and J are TRBV28 and TRBJ2-7; 10 nucleotides align to TRBD1. The junction had 3 bases not matched to a gene; V was cut back by 3 bases and J by 4 bases. The CDR3 covers 14 residues. The germline gives CDR1 MDHEN, CDR2 SYDVKM. The CDR3 region has the DNA TGTGCCAGCAGTTTGGGGGACAGGGGTTACGAGCAGTACTTC. Amino acid sequence: CASSLGDRGYEQYF.

The V and J genes are TRBV6-6 and TRBJ2-1; 8 bases align to TRBD2. Trimming cost V 6 bases and J 1 base; bases outside gene matches: 5. CDR1 and CDR2 (germline): MNHNY, SVGAGI (reference sequence). CDR3 length: 15 amino acids. CDR3 in DNA: TGTGCCAGCAGCCCGAGCGGGGGTTCCTACAATGAGCAGTTCTTC. It specifies CASSPSGGSYNEQFF.

V gene TRBV6-5 combines with J gene TRBJ2-1, with 7 bases that match TRBD2. CDR1 is MNHEY and CDR2 is SVGAGI in the germline V gene. The trim removed 8 bases at V and 7 bases at J, leaving 11 bases unmatched. CDR3 size: 14 residues. CDR3 loop: CASLGGRAKNEQFF. CDR3 sequence (DNA): TGTGCCAGCCTGGGAGGGAGGGCCAAGAATGAGCAGTTCTTC.

The rearrangement joins TRBV3-1 (or the pseudogene TRBV3-2) to TRBJ2-7; D gene uncertain. This CDR3 is 13 amino acids long. The ends were cut back, 4 bases at V and 3 bases at J, with 10 bases in the middle. Germline loops: CDR1 LGHDT, CDR2 YNNKEL (reference sequence). CDR3 region: CASSLPPGYEQYF. The CDR3 DNA is TGTGCCAGCAGCCTTCCTCCGGGCTACGAGCAGTACTTC.

The chain employs TRBV4-3 and TRBJ2-7; 8 bases map to TRBD1. Germline V gene sequence: CDR1 LGHNA, CDR2 YSLEER. The CDR3 consists of 16 residues. V lost 0 bases to trimming and J lost 0 bases; unmatched junction nucleotides: 4. DNA for the CDR3: TGCGCCAGCAGCCAAGATCTGGGGACAGGCTCCTACGAGCAGTACTTC. It translates to CASSQDLGTGSYEQYF.

The V and J genes are TRBV28 and TRBJ2-2, with D possibly matching TRBD2 (5 bases). This CDR3 is built from 13 residues. Between the trimmed V and J ends, which lost 9 bases and 5 bases, there was a span of 13 bases. The germline V gene encodes CDR1 MDHEN and CDR2 SYDVKM. CDR3 sequence (DNA): TGTGCCAGTTGCGGACTCTTTACCGGGGAGCTGTTTTTT. This codes for CASCGLFTGELFF.

J is TRBJ2-7 and V is TRBV7-8, with TRBD2 identical over 8 bases. The CDR3 loop spans 15 amino acids. Trimming at V came to 4 bases and at J to 4 bases, leaving 9 bases not matched to a gene. Germline CDR1 reads SGHVS; CDR2 reads FQNEAQ. CDR3 sequence reads: CASSSPRTSTYEQYF. The CDR3 coding sequence is TGTGCCAGCAGCTCGCCCCGGACTAGCACGTACGAGCAGTACTTC.

This clone occurred a few times. The CDR3 protein is CASSFRNSGANVLTF. The DNA of the CDR3 is TGTGCCAGCAGTTTTCGTAACTCTGGGGCCAACGTCCTGACTTTC. The chain couples TRBV27 to TRBJ2-6, with D hard to call. Trimming took off 3 bases at V and 0 bases at J, with 6 bases between the two ends. The CDR3 has 15 amino acids. Germline CDR1 reads MNHEY; CDR2 reads SMNVEV (reference sequence).

The genes are TRBV5-4 and TRBJ1-2; 7 bases match TRBD1. Trimming cost V 1 base and J 1 base; bases outside gene matches: 7. CDR1 and CDR2 (germline): SGHNT, YYREEE (reference sequence). The CDR3 has 16 amino acids. The CDR3 sequence is CASSLSRQGGNYGYTF. In DNA form, the CDR3 reads TGTGCCAGCAGCTTGTCTCGACAGGGCGGTAACTATGGCTACACCTTC.

This clone is a singleton in its sample. The chain combines TRBV20-1 with TRBJ2-6; the D is unclear. CDR3 length equals 11 residues. Trimming removed 4 bases at V and 4 bases at J, with 2 bases between. Per germline, CDR1 DFQATT and CDR2 SNEGSKA (reference sequence). DNA of the CDR3: TGCAGTGCTACAGGGGCCAACGTCCTGACTTTC. Translation gives CSATGANVLTF.

The chain is built from TRBV6-2 or TRBV6-3 and TRBJ1-1, with a possible D match to TRBD1 (6 bases). The CDR3 contains 16 residues. V was shortened by 2 bases and J by 5 bases, with 18 bases between the two germline ends. CDR1 and CDR2 (germline): MNHEY, SVGEGT. The CDR3 coding sequence is TGTGCCAGCAGTTACGGCAGGGGCGGCTATGAGACTGAAGCTTTCTTT. Translating gives CASSYGRGGYETEAFF.

The rearrangement uses TRBV11-2 and TRBJ1-2; 8 bases agree with TRBD1. The CDR3 length is 15 residues. Per the germline V gene, CDR1 is SGHAT and CDR2 is FQNNGV. V was pared by 2 bases and J by 6 bases, with 8 bases of the junction left unmatched. CDR3 sequence (DNA): TGTGCCAGCAGCTTACCCGCAGGGGGCGAGAATGGCTACACCTTC. This codes for CASSLPAGGENGYTF.

V is TRBV6-5 and J is TRBJ2-2, with 7 bases identical to TRBD1. The germline gives CDR1 MNHEY, CDR2 SVGAGI. V gave up 8 bases and J gave up 1 base; unmatched junction bases: 7. The CDR3 spans 15 residues. The CDR3 DNA follows: TGTGCCAGCGCTCGACAGGGCAGGAACACCGGGGAGCTGTTTTTT. It is translated as CASARQGRNTGELFF.

V usage is TRBV6-5 and J usage is TRBJ2-1, with D possibly being TRBD2 (6 bases). Germline V gives CDR1 MNHEY, CDR2 SVGAGI. The V end lost 0 bases, the J end lost 4 bases, and 13 bases lay between the germline ends. This CDR3 is 16 amino acids long. CDR3 sequence: CASSYSPSAAYNEQFF. Here the CDR3 DNA reads TGTGCCAGCAGTTACTCCCCTAGCGCCGCTTACAATGAGCAGTTCTTC.

The rearrangement uses TRBV2 and TRBJ2-1; 8 nucleotides match TRBD1. Germline V gives CDR1 SNHLY, CDR2 FYNNEI. The length of the CDR3 is 15 residues. With V trimmed by 2 bases and J by 3 bases, 3 bases remained unmatched. DNA of the CDR3: TGTGCCAGCAGTGAATTCGACAGGGGCTACAATGAGCAGTTCTTC. It yields the protein CASSEFDRGYNEQFF.